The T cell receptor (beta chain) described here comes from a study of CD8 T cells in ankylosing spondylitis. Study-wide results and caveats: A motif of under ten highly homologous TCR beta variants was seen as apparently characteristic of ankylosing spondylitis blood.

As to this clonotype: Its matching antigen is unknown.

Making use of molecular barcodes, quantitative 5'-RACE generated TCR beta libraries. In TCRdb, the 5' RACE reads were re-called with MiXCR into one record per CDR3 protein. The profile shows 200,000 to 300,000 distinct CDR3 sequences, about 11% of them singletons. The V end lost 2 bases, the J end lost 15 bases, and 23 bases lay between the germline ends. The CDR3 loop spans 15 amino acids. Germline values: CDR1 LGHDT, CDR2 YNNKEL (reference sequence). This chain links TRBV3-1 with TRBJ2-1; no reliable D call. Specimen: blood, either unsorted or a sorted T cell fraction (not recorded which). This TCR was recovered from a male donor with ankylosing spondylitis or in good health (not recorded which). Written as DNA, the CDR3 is TGTGCCAGCAGCCAACAAGTCCCGTGGACGCACCGTCGGTTCTTC. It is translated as CASSQQVPWTHRRFF.